One and the same sample provided the 32 T cell receptor beta chains below, sequenced in a study of OX40 agonist ivuxolimab in advanced cancers. The method was immunoSEQ multiplex PCR; TCRdb's version includes in-frame clones alone and lacks a portion of them. There are about 36,000 clones in the sample; approximately 80% occur only once, and over 20% lies in the top ten. Sequencing used CD4+ or CD8+ T cells sorted from blood, obtained in a trial of the OX40 agonist ivuxolimab. The receptors derive from an adult with an advanced solid tumor such as melanoma, head and neck, liver or kidney cancer.

The chain carries TRBV28 and TRBJ2-1, with a possible D match to TRBD1 (6 bases). The germline V gene encodes CDR1 MDHEN and CDR2 SYDVKM. The V end lost 6 bases, the J end lost 0 bases, and 6 bases lay between the germline ends. CDR3 length equals 13 residues. The CDR3 DNA is TGTGCCAGCAGAGGGGGCTCCTACAATGAGCAGTTCTTC. It yields the protein CASRGGSYNEQFF.

The chain employs TRBV4-1 and TRBJ2-1; 7 bases are shared with TRBD2. This CDR3 is built from 15 residues. In germline, CDR1 is MGHRA, CDR2 YSYEKL. V lost 4 bases to trimming and J lost 7 bases; unmatched junction nucleotides: 10. The CDR3 protein is CASSPSATSFNEQFF. The CDR3 DNA reads TGCGCCAGCAGCCCTAGCGCGACTAGCTTTAATGAGCAGTTCTTC.

This chain joins TRBV7-6 and TRBJ2-5; 11 bases line up with TRBD1. Germline V gene sequence: CDR1 SGHVS, CDR2 FNYEAQ. V was clipped by 4 bases and J by 5 bases; unmatched bases: 9. The CDR3 totals 16 residues. The CDR3 here is CASSSPRTGGAETQYF. The DNA of the CDR3 is TGTGCCAGCAGCTCTCCTAGGACAGGGGGCGCGGAGACCCAGTACTTC.

This rearrangement joins TRBV30 to TRBJ2-7, with D hard to call. V lost 3 bases and J lost 5, with 17 bases in between. The CDR3 totals 14 residues. The germline gives CDR1 GTSNPN, CDR2 SVGIG (reference sequence). CDR3 residues: CAWSPTGPRDEQYF. DNA of the CDR3: TGTGCCTGGAGCCCTACCGGACCACGGGACGAGCAGTACTTC.

This sequence joins TRBV30 and TRBJ2-3, with D tentatively TRBD2 (5 bases). This CDR3 contains 14 residues. CDR1 and CDR2 from the germline V gene are GTSNPN and SVGIG (reference sequence). V gave up 0 bases and J gave up 3 bases, with 10 bases separating them. Written as DNA, the CDR3 is TGTGCCTGGAGTGTGGGAGAAGGAACAGATACGCAGTATTTT. It encodes CAWSVGEGTDTQYF.

The CDR3 DNA reads as TGTGCCAGCAGTCAACAGGGCAATCAGCCCCAGCATTTT. Translated: CASSQQGNQPQHF. The rearrangement links TRBV25-1 to TRBJ1-5; D may be TRBD1 (5 bases). The CDR3 is 13 residues long. V shed 5 bases and J shed 2 bases, with 7 bases lying between them. CDR1 is MGHDK, CDR2 SYGVNS, per germline.

The chain uses TRBV28 and TRBJ1-5; D is ambiguous. The CDR3 has 14 amino acids. Per the germline V gene, CDR1 is MDHEN and CDR2 is SYDVKM. Trimming stripped 2 bases from V and 2 bases from J, with 7 bases between. The CDR3 spells CASSLGVRNQPQHF. The CDR3 DNA reads as TGTGCCAGCAGTTTAGGGGTTCGCAATCAGCCCCAGCATTTT.

The chain uses TRBV27 and TRBJ2-1; D uncertain. V dropped 2 bases and J dropped 0 bases, with 11 bases sitting between them. Per germline, CDR1 MNHEY and CDR2 SMNVEV (reference sequence). There are 16 residues in the CDR3. The DNA for the CDR3 is TGTGCCAGCAGTTTAACCCCGATGTCCTCCTACAATGAGCAGTTCTTC. It codes for CASSLTPMSSYNEQFF.

This chain joins TRBV4-1 and TRBJ1-6; 9 nucleotides align to TRBD1. The CDR3 extends over 15 amino acids. Germline V CDR1 and CDR2: MGHRA, YSYEKL. The J segment lost 9 bases and the V segment lost 3 bases, leaving 6 bases of the junction unmatched. CDR3 residues: CASSQRTGDGSPLHF. Here the CDR3 DNA reads TGCGCCAGCAGCCAGAGGACAGGGGATGGTTCACCCCTCCACTTT.

The genes are TRBV2 and TRBJ2-7; 8 nucleotides agree with TRBD2. Germline V CDR1 and CDR2: SNHLY, FYNNEI. V lost 2 bases and J lost 3; bases outside the gene matches: 6. The CDR3 has 15 residues. In DNA form, the CDR3 reads TGTGCCAGCAGTGAAACCCTAGCGGGTGTCTACGAGCAGTACTTC. This gives the protein CASSETLAGVYEQYF.

V is TRBV30 and J is TRBJ2-2; perhaps TRBD2 as D (6 bases). Trimming stripped 4 bases from V and 5 bases from J, with 8 bases between. The CDR3 is 12 amino acids. CDR1 GTSNPN and CDR2 SVGIG come from the germline V gene (reference sequence). The CDR3 loop reads CAWTRETGELFF. As DNA, the CDR3 is TGTGCCTGGACCCGGGAGACCGGGGAGCTGTTTTTT.

V and J are TRBV4-3 and TRBJ1-4; D not certain. Germline V gives CDR1 LGHNA, CDR2 YSLEER. With 1 base removed from V and 8 bases from J, the gap between germline ends came to 11 bases. The CDR3 has 14 residues. In DNA, the CDR3 is TGCGCCAGCAGCCAAGGGGCCGGCCGGGAAAAACTGTTTTTT. This encodes CASSQGAGREKLFF.

The V call is TRBV6-5, the J call TRBJ1-1; D is uncertain. The CDR3 length is 13 residues. The germline V and J ends were trimmed by 2 bases and 0 bases, with 4 bases remaining between them. Germline loops: CDR1 MNHEY, CDR2 SVGAGI. CDR3 nucleotides: TGTGCCAGCAGTTACCGGGTGAACACTGAAGCTTTCTTT. Protein product: CASSYRVNTEAFF.

The chain employs TRBV7-9 and TRBJ1-4; 8 bases are shared with TRBD1. Germline V gene data show CDR1 as SEHNR and CDR2 as FQNEAQ (reference sequence). This CDR3 contains 17 residues. The V and J ends lost 3 bases and 0 bases, in that order; junction bases with no gene match: 6. CDR3 loop: CASSFAQGAATNEKLFF. CDR3 DNA sequence: TGTGCCAGCAGCTTCGCTCAGGGGGCAGCAACTAATGAAAAACTGTTTTTT.

The V and J genes are TRBV6-6 and TRBJ1-1; no clear D. Per germline, CDR1 MNHNY and CDR2 SVGAGI (reference sequence). This CDR3 contains 11 residues. V gave up 5 bases and J gave up 3 bases, with 4 bases separating them. The CDR3 DNA reads TGTGCCAGCAGTCTTTACACTGAAGCTTTCTTT. Protein: CASSLYTEAFF.

This sequence joins TRBV6-6 and TRBJ1-1; maybe TRBD1 (5 bases). Trimming removed 2 bases at V and 5 bases at J, with 9 bases between. This CDR3 is built from 13 residues. CDR1 is MNHNY, CDR2 SVGAGI, per germline (reference sequence). CDR3 loop: CASSYLRGTEAFF. In nucleotides, the CDR3 is TGTGCCAGCAGTTACCTCCGGGGGACTGAAGCTTTCTTT.

The chain couples TRBV30 to TRBJ2-7; possible D gene TRBD1, 6 bases. CDR1 is GTSNPN, CDR2 SVGIG, per germline (reference sequence). The CDR3 runs to 14 residues. V lost 0 bases to trimming and J lost 3 bases, with 12 bases between them. In nucleotides, the CDR3 is TGTGCCTGGAGTGTGGACAGTAATCACTACGAGCAGTACTTC. It yields the protein CAWSVDSNHYEQYF.

V and J are TRBV15 and TRBJ1-4, with D maybe TRBD1 (6 bases). Germline V lookup: CDR1 LNHNV, CDR2 YYDKDF (reference sequence). The CDR3 sequence is 15 residues long. Trimming left V 1 base short and J 6 bases short, with 12 bases between. The CDR3 DNA follows: TGTGCCACCAGCAGAGCTGGGGGGCAGGATGAAAAACTGTTTTTT. Its protein product is CATSRAGGQDEKLFF.

The chain has TRBV25-1 and TRBJ2-1; TRBD2 is a possible D gene (5 bases). V shed 4 bases and J shed 8 bases, with 6 bases lying between them. CDR1 MGHDK and CDR2 SYGVNS come from the germline V gene. There are 11 residues in the CDR3. The CDR3 reads CASSVLDEQFF. DNA for the CDR3: TGTGCCAGCAGTGTACTAGATGAGCAGTTCTTC.

The rearrangement joins TRBV27 to TRBJ1-1, with D possibly being TRBD1 (6 bases). Germline V gene lookup returns CDR1 MNHEY and CDR2 SMNVEV (reference sequence). The V and J ends lost 2 bases and 3 bases respectively, with 13 bases between them. The CDR3 runs to 15 residues. The CDR3 DNA reads as TGTGCCAGCAGTTTAAAGGCAGGGGCTTACACTGAAGCTTTCTTT. Its protein product is CASSLKAGAYTEAFF.

On this clone: The junction departs from germline at one end; a sequencing error may be responsible. The J gene is TRBJ1-1, the V gene TRBV2, with unresolved D. From germline, CDR1 is SNHLY and CDR2 FYNNEI. This CDR3 region has 11 residues. The CDR3 DNA sequence: TGTGCCACCTCACCGAACAGTGAAGCTTTCTTT. Protein product: CATSPNSEAFF.

This chain connects TRBV11-2 to TRBJ1-1; 9 bases map to TRBD1. From germline, CDR1 is SGHAT and CDR2 FQNNGV. V shed 6 bases and J 4 bases; nucleotides not matched to a gene: 6. This CDR3 has 14 residues. This chain's CDR3 is CASRTGTGRTEAFF. The CDR3 bases are TGTGCCAGCAGAACCGGGACAGGGCGCACTGAAGCTTTCTTT. Full variable domain (remainder filled in from reference TRBV11-2 and TRBJ1-1): EAGVAQSPRYKIIEKRQSVAFWCNPISGHATLYWYQQILGQGPKLLIQFQNNGVVDDSQLPKDRFSAERLKGVDSTLKIQPAKLEDSAVYLCASRTGTGRTEAFFGQGTRLTVV.

This clone is medium-sized by share. This chain connects TRBV4-1 to TRBJ2-5, with D perhaps matching TRBD2 (5 bases). Germline assignment: CDR1 MGHRA and CDR2 YSYEKL. CDR3 length: 16 residues. V lost 0 bases and J lost 4, with 15 bases in between. CDR3 sequence (DNA): TGCGCCAGCAGCCAAGACGCCGCCGGGGTCTCAGAGACCCAGTACTTC. Encoded protein: CASSQDAAGVSETQYF.

The chain employs TRBV7-8 and TRBJ1-6; D possibly corresponds to TRBD1 (6 bases). With 8 bases removed from V and 8 bases from J, the gap between germline ends came to 19 bases. Germline-derived CDR1 and CDR2 are SGHVS and FQNEAQ. The CDR3 covers 15 residues. The CDR3 nucleotides are TGTGCCAGCGCTGGCGATGGGGGGGCACATTCACCCCTCCACTTT. Amino acid sequence: CASAGDGGAHSPLHF.

The chain uses TRBV15 and TRBJ2-5; 12 nucleotides match TRBD2. V was clipped by 1 base and J by 10 bases; unmatched bases: 7. The CDR3 extends over 15 amino acids. Germline V gene lookup returns CDR1 LNHNV and CDR2 YYDKDF (reference sequence). The CDR3 nucleotides are TGTGCCACCAGCAGAGGGACTAGCGGGAAGGAAGACCAGTACTTC. This codes for CATSRGTSGKEDQYF.

The chain employs TRBV7-9 and TRBJ2-5; D may be TRBD1 or TRBD2 (5 bases each). The J call may be incorrect, as the DNA end agrees better with TRBJ2-7. The CDR3 totals 13 residues. Looked up from germline, CDR1 is SEHNR and CDR2 is FQNEAQ (reference sequence). CDR3 amino acids: CASRLMGDYEQYF. As DNA, the CDR3 is TGTGCCAGCAGATTGATGGGGGACTACGAGCAGTACTTC.

This rearrangement joins TRBV27 to TRBJ2-7; perhaps TRBD2 as D (6 bases). Germline V lookup: CDR1 MNHEY, CDR2 SMNVEV (reference sequence). The V and J ends lost 5 bases and 0 bases respectively, with 17 bases between them. The CDR3 loop spans 16 amino acids. The CDR3 sequence: CASSPTLLASSYEQYF. DNA of the CDR3: TGTGCCAGCAGTCCCACCCTGCTAGCGAGCTCCTACGAGCAGTACTTC.

This rearrangement joins TRBV29-1 to TRBJ2-2; D remains ambiguous. Trimming took 2 bases from V and 2 from J, leaving 6 bases between them. The CDR3 is made up of 13 amino acids. CDR1 is SQVTM and CDR2 is ANQGSEA in the germline V gene. DNA for the CDR3: TGCAGCGTTGAAATGGCAAACACCGGGGAGCTGTTTTTT. Residues: CSVEMANTGELFF.

This clone counts as medium-sized. The chain uses TRBV19 and TRBJ2-1, with TRBD2 matching 9 bases. From germline, CDR1 is LNHDA and CDR2 SQIVND (reference sequence). V shed 3 bases and J 7 bases; nucleotides not matched to a gene: 7. This CDR3 has 15 residues. CDR3 sequence reads: CASSMAASGTNEQFF. Written as DNA, the CDR3 is TGTGCCAGTAGTATGGCGGCTAGCGGGACGAATGAGCAGTTCTTC. Filled out from reference TRBV19 and TRBJ2-1, the complete variable domain reads DGGITQSPKYLFRKEGQNVTLSCEQNLNHDAMYWYRQDPGQGLRLIYYSQIVNDFQKGDIAEGYSVSREKKESFPLTVTSAQKNPTAFYLCASSMAASGTNEQFFGPGTRLTVL.

This clone came up many times. The chain joins TRBV9 to TRBJ2-1; D is undetermined. Germline values: CDR1 SGDLS, CDR2 YYNGEE. The CDR3 contains 15 residues. V was pared by 0 bases and J by 5 bases, with 12 bases between. CDR3 nucleotide sequence: TGTGCCAGCAGCGTAGAGGCAGCTATGAACAATGAGCAGTTCTTC. The encoded protein is CASSVEAAMNNEQFF.

This sequence joins TRBV6-5 and TRBJ2-3; D not certain. Germline CDR1 reads MNHEY; CDR2 reads SVGAGI. The CDR3 is made up of 16 amino acids. The germline V and J ends were trimmed by 4 bases and 1 base, with 15 bases remaining between them. The DNA for the CDR3 is TGTGCCAGCAGTTCCCGATTTAGGAGAGGCACAGATACGCAGTATTTT. It translates to CASSSRFRRGTDTQYF.

This clone was detected a few times. V is TRBV4-3 and J is TRBJ2-1; D perhaps matches TRBD1 (6 bases). Between the trimmed V and J ends, which lost 2 bases and 7 bases, there was a span of 18 bases. Germline V CDR1 and CDR2: LGHNA, YSLEER. This CDR3 is 16 amino acids long. The CDR3 DNA follows: TGCGCCAGCAGCCAAAGCGCTGGGGGCAGGGTAAATGAGCAGTTCTTC. It specifies CASSQSAGGRVNEQFF.